This TCR beta chain was identified during a study of T cell repertoires in cytomegalovirus infection. Study in general: Alongside well-studied HLA-B-restricted CMV epitopes, recently identified HLA-C-restricted CMV epitopes were also used. Based on public TCR beta signatures, there were indications of CMV infection and of a matching HLA type.

TCRdb redid the calling of the reads with MiXCR, one entry per CDR3 protein. The sample lists about 330,000 distinct CDR3 sequences; around a third were seen once. Per germline, CDR1 SGHTA and CDR2 FQGNSA. This CDR3 region has 14 residues. Unmatched junction bases numbered 5, after V lost 5 bases and J lost 8 bases. This clonotype came up a few times. The target antigen is unknown. The study, taken as a whole, reports: Clonotypes of TCR beta that were HLA-C-restricted and CMV-specific dominated the ex vivo response. People with CMV and the relevant HLA were identified by cumulative public TCR beta family frequency.

The input for sequencing was cultured PBMCs, taken from culture after CMV antigen stimulation. The chain employs TRBV7-2 and TRBJ2-2; 10 nucleotides agree with TRBD2. The clonotype comes from a human donor in good health (CMV status not recorded). Some clones in this sample may be carry-over from other donors' samples. DNA of the CDR3: TGTGCCAGCAGCCCTAGCGGGAGTAAGGGGGAGCTGTTTTTT. Translation: CASSPSGSKGELFF.